The 22 T cell receptor beta chains below come from one sample, sequenced in a study of immune characterization of retroperitoneal liposarcoma. TCRdb fed the PCR reads into MiXCR, producing one record per CDR3 protein. This sample has 8,500 to 14,000 distinct CDR3 sequences, with roughly half found just once. The source material was tumor tissue. The receptors come from a female donor with retroperitoneal liposarcoma.

This clonotype was observed a handful of times. V usage is TRBV11-3 and J usage is TRBJ2-2; 9 nucleotides align to TRBD2. CDR3 length equals 16 residues. J gave up 6 bases and V 5 bases, and 10 bases lay outside the gene matches. Germline V gene sequence: CDR1 SGHNT, CDR2 YENEEA. CDR3 amino acids: CASSALAGAGSGELFF. The CDR3 coding sequence is TGTGCCAGCAGCGCATTAGCGGGAGCGGGTTCCGGGGAGCTGTTTTTT.

The genes are TRBV6-1 and TRBJ2-1; 12 nucleotides match TRBD2. CDR1 is MNHNS, CDR2 SASEGT, per germline. The V gene end was trimmed by 4 bases and the J gene end by 4 bases; junction bases not matched to a gene: 5. This CDR3 region has 16 residues. The CDR3 coding sequence is TGTGCCAGCAGTGGGGGACTAGCGGGTTTGTACAATGAGCAGTTCTTC. It translates to CASSGGLAGLYNEQFF.

This rearrangement joins TRBV10-2 to TRBJ2-5; a weak D match, TRBD2 (6 bases). The J call could be wrong; TRBJ2-1 is a better fit for the DNA end. The CDR3 runs to 14 residues. Germline-derived CDR1 and CDR2 are WSHSY and SAAADI. The CDR3: CASSVGQEGNEQFF. The DNA of the CDR3 is TGCGCCAGCAGTGTAGGGCAGGAGGGGAATGAGCAGTTCTTC.

CDR3 coding DNA: TGTGCCAGCATTCGTCGTGGCTACACCTTC. This codes for CASIRRGYTF. This rearrangement joins TRBV6-2 or TRBV6-3 to TRBJ1-2; the D is unclear. The CDR3 totals 10 residues. Trimming pared 7 bases from V and 7 bases from J, leaving 7 bases between. CDR1 is MNHEY and CDR2 is SVGEGT in the germline V gene.

This clonotype has just a few counts. V is TRBV27 and J is TRBJ2-1, with D maybe TRBD2 (6 bases). V was clipped by 6 bases and J by 0 bases, with 18 bases between them. Germline V gives CDR1 MNHEY, CDR2 SMNVEV (reference sequence). This CDR3 comprises 17 residues. CDR3 protein: CASSQARGKSSYNEQFF. The CDR3 nucleotides are TGTGCCAGCAGCCAGGCCCGCGGGAAGAGCTCCTACAATGAGCAGTTCTTC.

V and J are TRBV6-1 and TRBJ2-1; no firm D call. The J call may be mistaken, given a closer DNA end match to TRBJ2-7. CDR1 is MNHNS and CDR2 is SASEGT in the germline V gene. The CDR3 spans 14 residues. The CDR3 DNA reads TGTGCCAGCAGTGAAAGGGTGGGAATAGCCGAGCAGTACTTC. Translating it yields CASSERVGIAEQYF.

This clonotype was seen a few times. The chain employs TRBV12-3 or TRBV12-4 and TRBJ2-1; the match to TRBD1 covers 10 bases. The last part of the DNA fits TRBJ2-7 better; the J call may be wrong. This CDR3 is built from 15 residues. CDR3 coding DNA: TGTGCCAGCAGCCAAGGGACAGGGGTGGGCAATGAGCAGTACTTC. Its protein product is CASSQGTGVGNEQYF.

This chain joins TRBV6-1 and TRBJ2-1; 8 nucleotides match TRBD1. The DNA end is a closer match to TRBJ2-7, so the J assignment may be wrong. Germline V gene sequence: CDR1 MNHNS, CDR2 SASEGT. This CDR3 has 13 residues. CDR3 bases: TGTGCCAGCAGTGACAGGGGGCTGAGCGAGCAGTACTTC. This sequence encodes CASSDRGLSEQYF.

The V call is TRBV6-1, the J call TRBJ1-5; D remains unclear. The CDR3 contains 12 residues. Germline CDR1 MNHNS, CDR2 SASEGT. Trimming removed 7 bases from V and 3 bases from J, with 7 bases in between. This CDR3 reads CASTAFNQPQHF. The DNA of the CDR3 is TGTGCCAGCACTGCCTTCAATCAGCCCCAGCATTTT.

This clonotype was seen a handful of times. The V gene is TRBV6-1, the J gene TRBJ2-5, with 11 bases aligning to TRBD2. Near its end, the DNA agrees better with TRBJ2-1, so the J call may be wrong. The CDR3 has 15 residues. Germline V lookup: CDR1 MNHNS, CDR2 SASEGT. CDR3 DNA sequence: TGTGCCAGCAGTGCCCGGACTAGCGGGCAAGAGACCCAGTTCTTC. It translates to CASSARTSGQETQFF.

This clonotype showed up just a few times. This chain uses TRBV12-3 or TRBV12-4 with TRBJ2-4, with 8 bases identical to TRBD1. The J call is doubtful: the DNA matches TRBJ2-7 better. The CDR3 consists of 14 residues. The chain's CDR3 is CASGGRQGIREQYF. CDR3 DNA sequence: TGTGCCAGTGGTGGCAGACAGGGGATTCGCGAGCAGTACTTC.

CDR3 residues: CASRPGTWKNIQYF. The CDR3 bases are TGTGCCAGCAGGCCCGGGACTTGGAAAAACATTCAGTACTTC. The rearrangement joins TRBV7-2 to TRBJ2-4; possible D gene TRBD2, 6 bases. This CDR3 contains 14 residues. Germline CDR1 SGHTA, CDR2 FQGNSA. The germline V and J ends were trimmed by 6 bases and 4 bases, with 13 bases remaining between them.

With regard to this clonotype: The junction and the germline gene differ at one end; a read error may be behind it. The V gene is TRBV6-5, the J gene TRBJ1-2, with D uncertain. The CDR3 has 12 amino acids. From germline, CDR1 is MNHEY and CDR2 SVGAGI. The CDR3: CASRFRTSGCTF. The DNA of the CDR3 is TGTGCCAGCAGATTTCGTACGAGTGGCTGCACCTTC.

This clonotype was detected only a few times. The V gene is TRBV7-2, the J gene TRBJ2-1, with D perhaps matching TRBD1 (6 bases). The CDR3 is made up of 16 amino acids. CDR1 and CDR2 from the germline V gene are SGHTA and FQGNSA. V gave up 5 bases and J gave up 13 bases, with 27 bases separating them. The CDR3 loop is CASSLGRNRATETQFF. The CDR3 nucleotides read TGTGCCAGCAGCCTCGGGCGAAACAGGGCAACAGAGACCCAGTTCTTC.

By share of the sample, this clonotype is medium-sized (0.01 to 0.1%). This sequence joins TRBV6-1 and TRBJ2-1; no definite D call. The last part of the DNA fits TRBJ2-7 better; the J call may be wrong. CDR1 is MNHNS and CDR2 is SASEGT in the germline V gene. CDR3 length: 14 residues. CDR3 sequence (DNA): TGTGCCAGCAGTGAAGTTGGAGAAGTGGGCGAGCAGTACTTC. Amino acids: CASSEVGEVGEQYF.

This clonotype is medium-sized (0.01 to 0.1%) within its sample. This chain uses TRBV12-3 or TRBV12-4 with TRBJ2-1; D is perhaps TRBD2 (6 bases). The J call may not be correct, given that the DNA end is closer to TRBJ2-7. The length of the CDR3 is 13 residues. The CDR3 DNA reads as TGTGCCAGCAGTTTGGGGGAGGTGCAGGAGCAGTACTTC. It is translated as CASSLGEVQEQYF.

The chain has TRBV6-5 and TRBJ2-1; D call uncertain. The V gene's germline CDR1 is MNHEY and CDR2 SVGAGI. V lost 10 bases, J lost 5 bases, and 9 bases lay in between. This CDR3 comprises 11 residues. The CDR3 DNA follows: TGTGCCACTACGTCTCACAATGAGCAGTTCTTC. It yields the protein CATTSHNEQFF.

By share, this clonotype ranks as medium-sized. V is TRBV7-2 and J is TRBJ2-7; D perhaps matches TRBD2 (6 bases). The CDR3 is 16 amino acids. Germline CDR1 SGHTA, CDR2 FQGNSA. Trimming left V 5 bases short and J 0 bases short, with 17 bases between. For the CDR3, the DNA is TGTGCCAGCAGCAGCTATCGGGAGAGCCCCTCCTACGAGCAGTACTTC. Translated, it gives CASSSYRESPSYEQYF.

This sequence joins TRBV27 and TRBJ2-1, with D unclear. The CDR3 sequence is 13 residues long. In germline, CDR1 is MNHEY, CDR2 SMNVEV (reference sequence). Deletions cut 5 bases from V and 4 bases from J, with 9 bases between. The CDR3 is CASSPSNYNEQFF. The CDR3, as DNA: TGTGCCAGCAGTCCTAGTAATTACAATGAGCAGTTCTTC.

The chain uses TRBV6-1 and TRBJ2-1; TRBD2 agrees at 8 bases. The CDR3 totals 16 residues. V dropped 5 bases and J dropped 0; count of bases not matched to a gene: 6. Germline loops: CDR1 MNHNS, CDR2 SASEGT. CDR3 coding DNA: TGTGCCAGCAGTTATCGGACTAGCAGCTCCTACAATGAGCAGTTCTTC. This codes for CASSYRTSSSYNEQFF.

CDR3 in amino acids: CASSPTSTVYNEQFF. As DNA, the CDR3 is TGTGCCAGCAGTCCAACCTCGACAGTATACAATGAGCAGTTCTTC. The chain joins TRBV6-1 to TRBJ2-3; D perhaps matches TRBD1 (5 bases). Judging by the DNA end, TRBJ2-1 fits better; the J call may be wrong. The length of the CDR3 is 15 residues. In germline, CDR1 is MNHNS, CDR2 SASEGT.

The chain joins TRBV12-3 or TRBV12-4 to TRBJ2-2, with a possible D match to TRBD1 (5 bases). The V end lost 5 bases, the J end lost 3 bases, and 13 bases lay between the germline ends. CDR3 length: 15 amino acids. CDR3 sequence: CASSGAILHTGELFF. CDR3 DNA: TGTGCCAGCAGTGGGGCCATCCTACACACCGGGGAGCTGTTTTTT.